The sequence of this T cell receptor (beta chain) was determined in a study of T cell changes during pregnancy in multiple sclerosis. This clone was picked up a small number of times. The CDR3 has 15 residues. The germline V gene has CDR1 LNHDA and CDR2 SQIVND (reference sequence). V was trimmed by 5 bases and J by 6 bases, leaving 17 bases between them. Data came from immunoSEQ multiplex PCR; TCRdb stores just in-frame clones and leaves some out. The sample shows 45,000 to 55,000 clones, about nine tenths of them seen only once. This TCR derives from a female donor in good health, enrolled as a control in a pregnancy study. This chain uses TRBV19 with TRBJ1-5; a weak D match, TRBD1 (6 bases). The sequences come from peripheral blood, collected in the first trimester of pregnancy. CDR3 in DNA: TGTGCCAGTAGTCCCCGGGACACTGGGATTCAGCCCCAGCATTTT. Amino acid sequence: CASSPRDTGIQPQHF. Filled out from reference TRBV19 and TRBJ1-5, the complete variable domain reads DGGITQSPKYLFRKEGQNVTLSCEQNLNHDAMYWYRQDPGQGLRLIYYSQIVNDFQKGDIAEGYSVSREKKESFPLTVTSAQKNPTAFYLCASSPRDTGIQPQHFGDGTRLSIL.